Following are 26 T cell receptor beta chains from one sample sequenced in a study of T cells in Graves' hyperthyroidism and ophthalmopathy. It was RNA transcripts that yielded the amplified TCR beta CDR3 regions. In the first-round RT-PCR of the TCR CDR3, the HTBI primer set was used. MiXCR, applied by TCRdb to the multiplex PCR reads, yields one record per CDR3 protein. The sample has under 400,000 distinct CDR3 sequences, 15% to 20% seen once. Specimen: blood. These receptors were collected from a woman between 40 and 55 years old with Graves' ophthalmopathy.

Many counts were recorded for this clonotype. The genes are TRBV11-2 and TRBJ2-7, with D perhaps matching TRBD1 or TRBD2 (6 bases each). V lost 0 bases to trimming and J lost 3 bases, with 12 bases between them. Germline values: CDR1 SGHAT, CDR2 FQNNGV. The CDR3 loop spans 15 amino acids. As DNA, the CDR3 is TGTGCCAGCAGCTTAGACGGGGGCTCGTACTACGAGCAGTACTTC. Translated: CASSLDGGSYYEQYF. Complete variable domain (other parts from reference TRBV11-2 and TRBJ2-7): EAGVAQSPRYKIIEKRQSVAFWCNPISGHATLYWYQQILGQGPKLLIQFQNNGVVDDSQLPKDRFSAERLKGVDSTLKIQPAKLEDSAVYLCASSLDGGSYYEQYFGPGTRLTVT.

This clonotype was seen ten or more times. The chain employs TRBV30 and TRBJ1-1; D remains ambiguous. This CDR3 contains 14 residues. V gave up 0 bases and J gave up 0 bases, with 8 bases separating them. From germline, CDR1 is GTSNPN and CDR2 SVGIG (reference sequence). For the CDR3, the DNA is TGTGCCTGGAGTGTGTCTCGGATGAACACTGAAGCTTTCTTT. This sequence encodes CAWSVSRMNTEAFF. Looking up the rest from reference TRBV30 and TRBJ1-1 gives the full variable domain: SQTIHQWPATLVQPVGSPLSLECTVEGTSNPNLYWYRQAAGRGLQLLFYSVGIGQISSEVPQNLSASRPQDRQFILSSKKLLLSDSGFYLCAWSVSRMNTEAFFGQGTRLTVV.

This clonotype has at least ten counts. V is TRBV12-3 or TRBV12-4 and J is TRBJ2-2; D call uncertain. V lost 3 bases, J lost 8 bases, and 7 bases lay in between. The CDR3 runs to 12 residues. The CDR3 protein is CASSFGRGELFF. The CDR3 DNA is TGTGCCAGCAGTTTCGGGCGTGGGGAGCTGTTTTTT.

V gene TRBV10-2 combines with J gene TRBJ2-7; 7 bases agree with TRBD2. The germline gives CDR1 WSHSY, CDR2 SAAADI. J gave up 1 base and V 6 bases, and 3 bases lay outside the gene matches. The length of the CDR3 is 13 residues. The DNA for the CDR3 is TGCGCCAGCAGACTAGCGCGGTCCTACGAGCAGTACTTC. Amino acid sequence: CASRLARSYEQYF.

This clonotype appeared many times. This chain uses TRBV6-1 with TRBJ1-1; 8 positions agree with TRBD1. The CDR3 covers 13 residues. Germline trimming cut 7 bases from V and 3 bases from J; bases unmatched to any gene: 4. Germline CDR1 reads MNHNS; CDR2 reads SASEGT. CDR3: CASNQGAYTEAFF. The CDR3 nucleotides are TGTGCCAGCAACCAGGGGGCGTACACTGAAGCTTTCTTT.

CDR3 nucleotides: TGTGCCAGCAGTGAAGGCCTCTTTGAAGCTTTCTTT. Translating it yields CASSEGLFEAFF. The V call is TRBV2, the J call TRBJ1-1; D is ambiguous. Trimming removed 1 base at V and 7 bases at J, with 7 bases between. The CDR3 is 12 residues long. The germline CDR1 and CDR2 sequences are SNHLY and FYNNEI.

This clonotype showed up many times. V gene TRBV6-5 combines with J gene TRBJ1-1, with D unclear. Deletions cut 7 bases from V and 7 bases from J, with 16 bases between. The CDR3 has 13 residues. The germline CDR1 and CDR2 sequences are MNHEY and SVGAGI. The CDR3 nucleotides are TGTGCCAGCAATTCCCCTCCAAACCTTGAAGCTTTCTTT. Encoded protein: CASNSPPNLEAFF.

There are many counts of this clonotype. The chain is built from TRBV11-2 and TRBJ1-1; the D gene is possibly TRBD1 (5 bases). The germline V and J ends were trimmed by 4 bases and 1 base, with 10 bases remaining between them. This CDR3 has 14 residues. Germline-derived CDR1 and CDR2 are SGHAT and FQNNGV. CDR3 coding DNA: TGTGCCAGCAGCTCGGGGCTGTGGAACACTGAAGCTTTCTTT. Its protein product is CASSSGLWNTEAFF.

This clonotype showed up many times. The V gene is TRBV27, the J gene TRBJ2-5; a possible D gene is TRBD1 (5 bases). Germline values: CDR1 MNHEY, CDR2 SMNVEV (reference sequence). This CDR3 has 14 amino acids. Between the trimmed V and J ends, which lost 9 bases and 2 bases, there was a span of 16 bases. CDR3 amino acids: CASPPYRRQETQYF. The CDR3 DNA sequence: TGTGCCAGTCCCCCCTACAGGAGACAAGAGACCCAGTACTTC.

In this sample, this clonotype turned up many times. The V gene is TRBV28, the J gene TRBJ2-2; the match to TRBD2 covers 8 bases. The CDR3 is made up of 20 amino acids. Germline CDR1 and CDR2: MDHEN and SYDVKM. The J segment lost 0 bases and the V segment lost 2 bases, leaving 14 bases of the junction unmatched. CDR3 in amino acids: CASSLAGYKLAVANTGELFF. The CDR3 region has the DNA TGTGCCAGCAGTTTAGCGGGATATAAACTAGCGGTCGCGAACACCGGGGAGCTGTTTTTT.

The table lists this clonotype with many counts. The chain combines TRBV6-5 with TRBJ2-7, with TRBD1 matching 9 bases. The CDR3 totals 15 residues. V lost 3 bases and J lost 2; bases outside the gene matches: 5. The germline gives CDR1 MNHEY, CDR2 SVGAGI. CDR3 amino acids: CASSYAGTGPYEQYF. CDR3 in DNA: TGTGCCAGCAGTTATGCCGGGACAGGGCCCTACGAGCAGTACTTC.

This clonotype came up many times. The CDR3 region is CSARDGTPSTYEQYF. CDR3 bases: TGCAGTGCTAGAGATGGCACGCCCTCCACCTACGAGCAGTACTTC. The chain recombines TRBV20-1 with TRBJ2-7, with no clear D. Per germline, CDR1 DFQATT and CDR2 SNEGSKA (reference sequence). The CDR3 consists of 15 residues. The V end was cut by 0 bases, the J end by 2 bases, with 14 bases between.

The table lists this clonotype with many counts. The V gene is TRBV12-5, the J gene TRBJ1-5; D is perhaps TRBD1 (5 bases). CDR3 length: 14 amino acids. Germline V lookup: CDR1 LGHNT, CDR2 FRNRAP. V lost 0 bases and J lost 4, with 7 bases in between. The CDR3, as DNA: TGTGCTAGTGGTTTGGTACCAGGGAATCAGCCCCAGCATTTT. It is translated as CASGLVPGNQPQHF.

In this sample, this clonotype turned up many times. The CDR3 DNA follows: TGCGCCAGCAGCCTCCCGGGACAGGGTGGAGGCTACACCTTC. This codes for CASSLPGQGGGYTF. V and J are TRBV5-1 and TRBJ1-2; 9 nucleotides match TRBD1. Germline CDR1 is SGHRS and CDR2 is YFSETQ. The trim removed 4 bases at V and 8 bases at J, leaving 9 bases unmatched. The CDR3 has 14 amino acids.

This clonotype appeared many times. The chain recombines TRBV27 with TRBJ2-7, with TRBD2 identical over 8 bases. V shed 3 bases, J shed 2 bases, and the junction held 6 bases outside the gene matches. Per germline, CDR1 MNHEY and CDR2 SMNVEV (reference sequence). This CDR3 comprises 15 residues. The CDR3 DNA follows: TGTGCCAGCAGTTTGCGGCTAGCGGGTACCTACGAGCAGTACTTC. It is translated as CASSLRLAGTYEQYF.

At least ten counts were recorded for this clonotype. The chain is built from TRBV6-2 or TRBV6-3 and TRBJ2-2; D call uncertain. Germline V gene data show CDR1 as MNHEY and CDR2 as SVGEGT. The CDR3 is 14 amino acids. Trimming cost V 0 bases and J 6 bases, with 8 bases left between them. DNA for the CDR3: TGTGCCAGCAGTTACTCGAGTTTTGCCGGGGAGCTGTTTTTT. Translation: CASSYSSFAGELFF.

In regard to this clonotype: Just one base apart from a much larger clone, this may be a read error. Without the conserved terminal phenylalanine or tryptophan, this CDR3 likely stems from a read error. The chain links TRBV11-2 to TRBJ2-7, with 9 positions matching TRBD2. This CDR3 spans 15 amino acids. CDR1 is SGHAT, CDR2 FQNNGV, per germline. V was clipped by 1 base and J by 2 bases; unmatched bases: 3. CDR3 residues: CASSLGLAATYEQYL. The CDR3 nucleotides read TGTGCCAGCAGCTTAGGACTAGCGGCTACCTACGAGCAGTACTTA.

This clonotype was recorded many times. The rearrangement uses TRBV20-1 and TRBJ2-7, with TRBD2 as a possible D gene (6 bases). V lost 8 bases and J 2 bases, leaving 16 bases between the germline ends. Germline V CDR1 and CDR2: DFQATT, SNEGSKA (reference sequence). The CDR3 length is 13 residues. The DNA for the CDR3 is TGCAGTACTCCGGACGGACTAACCTACGAGCAGTACTTC. Its translation: CSTPDGLTYEQYF.

This clonotype was counted ten times or more. This chain uses TRBV25-1 with TRBJ2-5; D gene unclear. Trimming left V 1 base short and J 4 bases short, with 10 bases between. The CDR3 totals 14 residues. Per germline, CDR1 MGHDK and CDR2 SYGVNS. CDR3 region: CASSEFVVRETQYF. The CDR3 nucleotides are TGTGCCAGCAGTGAATTCGTGGTTCGAGAGACCCAGTACTTC.

This clonotype was observed a handful of times. J is TRBJ2-2 and V is TRBV20-1; 7 bases are shared with TRBD1. Germline loops: CDR1 DFQATT, CDR2 SNEGSKA (reference sequence). After removal of 2 bases from V and 1 base from J, the junction contained 7 bases not matched to a gene. The CDR3 sequence is 16 residues long. The CDR3 here is CSARLFRDRNTGELFF. The CDR3 nucleotides are TGCAGTGCTAGATTATTCCGGGACAGGAACACCGGGGAGCTGTTTTTT.

This clonotype has just a few counts. The V gene is TRBV6-2 or TRBV6-3, the J gene TRBJ2-5, with a possible D match to TRBD2 (7 bases). This CDR3 is built from 15 residues. With 2 bases removed from V and 0 bases from J, the gap between germline ends came to 10 bases. CDR1 MNHEY and CDR2 SVGEGT come from the germline V gene. Here the CDR3 reads CASSYAGAHQETQYF. As DNA, the CDR3 is TGTGCCAGCAGTTACGCGGGGGCCCACCAAGAGACCCAGTACTTC.

This clonotype came up many times. The chain links TRBV4-3 to TRBJ1-3, with D possibly matching TRBD1 (5 bases). Germline V gene lookup returns CDR1 LGHNA and CDR2 YSLEER. This CDR3 is built from 17 residues. Trimming stripped 0 bases from V and 4 bases from J, with 16 bases between. CDR3 sequence (DNA): TGCGCCAGCAGCCAAGACACCCCCGGGTGGACAGGAAACACCATATATTTT. Translation gives CASSQDTPGWTGNTIYF.

This clonotype was picked up many times. The rearrangement links TRBV19 to TRBJ2-2; no definite D call. The CDR3 runs 14 residues. The V gene's germline CDR1 is LNHDA and CDR2 SQIVND (reference sequence). Trimming removed 3 bases at V and 1 base at J, with 6 bases between. The CDR3 region is CASSMRQNTGELFF. Written as DNA, the CDR3 is TGTGCCAGTAGTATGAGGCAGAACACCGGGGAGCTGTTTTTT. The full variable domain, completed using reference TRBV19 and TRBJ2-2, is DGGITQSPKYLFRKEGQNVTLSCEQNLNHDAMYWYRQDPGQGLRLIYYSQIVNDFQKGDIAEGYSVSREKKESFPLTVTSAQKNPTAFYLCASSMRQNTGELFFGEGSRLTVL.

Many counts were recorded for this clonotype. CDR3 sequence (DNA): TGTGCCAGCAGCTTGTGGGAGGCCTCCTACGAGCAGTACTTC. Its protein is CASSLWEASYEQYF. The chain carries TRBV5-5 and TRBJ2-7; D is perhaps TRBD2 (6 bases). V dropped 1 base and J dropped 0 bases, with 8 bases sitting between them. The CDR3 contains 14 residues. The V gene's germline CDR1 is SGHKS and CDR2 YYEKEE (reference sequence).

This clonotype was seen a few times. V usage is TRBV29-1 and J usage is TRBJ1-2; 8 bases map to TRBD1. The CDR3 spans 14 residues. The V gene end was trimmed by 5 bases and the J gene end by 5 bases; junction bases not matched to a gene: 10. Germline loops: CDR1 SQVTM, CDR2 ANQGSEA. The CDR3 nucleotides are TGCAGCGTTAACAACAGGGGGAGCGCTTATGGCTACACCTTC. Translated, it gives CSVNNRGSAYGYTF.

This clonotype appeared many times. The chain has TRBV5-1 and TRBJ1-1; D ambiguous. Germline values: CDR1 SGHRS, CDR2 YFSETQ. Trimming left V 0 bases short and J 6 bases short, with 9 bases between. CDR3 length: 13 residues. CDR3 region: CASSLVPAPEAFF. CDR3 DNA sequence: TGCGCCAGCAGCTTGGTTCCGGCCCCTGAAGCTTTCTTT.